This T cell receptor (beta chain) originates from a study of T cell repertoires in cytomegalovirus infection. Study summary: Matching HLA type, along with CMV infection, was indicated by public TCR beta signatures.

CDR3 length: 14 residues. Germline CDR1 and CDR2: MGHRA and YSYEKL. With 4 bases removed from V and 6 bases from J, the gap between germline ends came to 14 bases. TCRdb re-analysed the reads in MiXCR, keeping a single row per CDR3 protein. The data show hundreds of thousands of distinct CDR3 sequences, with approximately 40% seen just once and around 2.8% held by the top ten. This clonotype was seen once. The target antigen is unknown. Notes on the study in general: Cumulative public TCR beta family frequency identified carriers of CMV plus the relevant HLA. Predominance within the ex vivo response was attributable to HLA-C-restricted CMV-specific TCR beta clonotypes.

This TCR was recovered from a human donor in good health (CMV status not recorded). Some clones in this sample may be carry-over from other donors' samples. The sequenced sample consisted of PBMCs. The rearrangement joins TRBV4-1 to TRBJ2-3, with a weak D call TRBD1 (6 bases). The CDR3 protein is CASSRTGLGDTQYF. CDR3 DNA: TGCGCCAGCAGCCGAACAGGGTTGGGGGATACGCAGTATTTT.